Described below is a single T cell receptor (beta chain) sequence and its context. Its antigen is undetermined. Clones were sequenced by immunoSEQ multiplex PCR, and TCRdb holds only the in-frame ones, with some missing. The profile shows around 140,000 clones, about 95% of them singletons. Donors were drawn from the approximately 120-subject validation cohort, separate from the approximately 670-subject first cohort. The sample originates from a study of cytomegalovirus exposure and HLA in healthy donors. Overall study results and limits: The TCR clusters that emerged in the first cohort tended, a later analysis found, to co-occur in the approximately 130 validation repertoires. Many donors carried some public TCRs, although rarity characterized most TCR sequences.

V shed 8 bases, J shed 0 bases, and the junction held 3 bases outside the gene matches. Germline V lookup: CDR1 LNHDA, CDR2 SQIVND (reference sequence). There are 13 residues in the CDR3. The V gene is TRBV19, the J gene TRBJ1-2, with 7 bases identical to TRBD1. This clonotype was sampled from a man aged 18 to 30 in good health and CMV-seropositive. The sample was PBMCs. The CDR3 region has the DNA TGTGCCAGTCGGGACAGCGCTAACTATGGCTACACCTTC. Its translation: CASRDSANYGYTF.